Sequencing of this TCR beta chain was carried out in a study of human T cells and chemical hapten exposure. Study background: Upper-back patches of 0.01% DPC were read at 6 days.

This clonotype was detected a few times. In TCRdb, the RACE reads were re-called with MiXCR into one record per CDR3 protein. The sample records tens of thousands of distinct CDR3 sequences, about 10% being singletons. V lost 4 bases and J lost 8, with 18 bases in between. Germline V gene data show CDR1 as SGHAT and CDR2 as FQNNGV. The CDR3 is made up of 15 amino acids. The time point here: pre-sensitization, week 0. Described treatment: therapeutic diphenylcyclopropenone sensitization with weekly scalp DPC. The clonotype originates from a man between 25 and 39 years old with alopecia areata. Some clones in this sample may be carry-over from other donors' samples. This material consisted of whole blood, taken in connection with sensitization to the hapten diphenylcyclopropenone (DPC). The rearrangement links TRBV11-2 to TRBJ2-1; D could derive from TRBD1 or TRBD2 (5 bases each). The CDR3 protein is CASSSYRDQVDEQFF. The CDR3 coding sequence is TGTGCCAGCAGCTCGTACCGGGACCAGGTGGATGAGCAGTTCTTC. The variable domain in full, with the rest retrieved from reference TRBV11-2 and TRBJ2-1, is EAGVAQSPRYKIIEKRQSVAFWCNPISGHATLYWYQQILGQGPKLLIQFQNNGVVDDSQLPKDRFSAERLKGVDSTLKIQPAKLEDSAVYLCASSSYRDQVDEQFFGPGTRLTVL.